This T cell receptor beta chain stems from a study of T cells in Graves' hyperthyroidism and ophthalmopathy. About the research overall: Before treatment of any kind, peripheral blood was taken at initial diagnosis.

Study conclusions and caveats: A model of 13 V-J pairs discriminated ophthalmopathy from stable hyperthyroidism.

Ophthalmopathy cases scored 3 or more on the Clinical Activity Score and 4 or more on NOSPECS grade, with duration below 3 months. To note about this clonotype: Antigen specificity is unknown.

TCR beta CDR3 region amplification was performed from RNA transcripts. First-round RT-PCR targeting the TCR CDR3 was performed with the HTBI primer set. Using its own MiXCR run on the multiplex PCR reads, TCRdb lists one record per CDR3 protein. The sample has about 260,000 distinct CDR3 sequences, 22% seen once. From germline, CDR1 is SNHLY and CDR2 FYNNEI. This CDR3 contains 14 residues. The sample comprised blood. This receptor was identified in a man aged 30 to 45 with Graves' ophthalmopathy. The chain combines TRBV2 with TRBJ2-1, with 7 bases matching TRBD2. CDR3 residues: CAGKRDDSYNEQFF. CDR3 nucleotides: TGTGCAGGGAAGCGGGACGACTCCTACAATGAGCAGTTCTTC.